Each of the 9 T cell receptor beta chains below was sequenced from the same sample in a study of T cells of healthy individuals. Using its own MiXCR run on the 5' RACE reads, TCRdb lists one record per CDR3 protein. Of around 100,000 distinct CDR3 sequences listed, 17% were seen once; the top ten hold over 5%. The receptors originated from a human donor in good health.

The chain is built from TRBV21-1 and TRBJ2-5; the table's D call, TRBD1, has no DNA check behind it. TRBV21-1 is marked as a pseudogene. The CDR3 has 16 residues. The DNA of the CDR3 is TGTGCCAGCAGCAAAGTAGTGGGGACAGGGGGAGAGACCCAGTACTTC. It encodes CASSKVVGTGGETQYF.

V gene TRBV4-2 combines with J gene TRBJ2-5; D is undetermined. Germline CDR1 reads LGHNA; CDR2 reads YNFKEQ. The CDR3 length is 14 residues. Trimming removed 1 base from V and 1 base from J, with 7 bases in between. The CDR3 coding sequence is TGTGCCAGCAGCCAAGGGGGAATCCAAGAGACCCAGTACTTC. Its protein product is CASSQGGIQETQYF.

This chain joins TRBV20-1 and TRBJ2-1, with D maybe TRBD2 (6 bases). Trimming pared 0 bases from V and 0 bases from J, leaving 18 bases between. This CDR3 is built from 18 residues. CDR1 DFQATT and CDR2 SNEGSKA come from the germline V gene (reference sequence). Written as DNA, the CDR3 is TGCAGTGCTAGAGATGGGTCAGTTAGCGGAATCTCCTACAATGAGCAGTTCTTC. Amino acid sequence: CSARDGSVSGISYNEQFF.

The V call is TRBV29-1, the J call TRBJ2-1; a weak D match, TRBD1 (5 bases). Trimming pared 6 bases from V and 9 bases from J, leaving 12 bases between. This CDR3 has 11 residues. Germline CDR1 is SQVTM and CDR2 is ANQGSEA. CDR3 sequence reads: CSVQTDGEQFF. The CDR3 DNA is TGCAGCGTGCAGACAGACGGTGAGCAGTTCTTC.

There are many counts of this clonotype. The CDR3 here is CSARLAGGPGETQYF. CDR3 DNA: TGCAGTGCTAGATTAGCGGGGGGGCCGGGGGAGACCCAGTACTTC. V is TRBV20-1 and J is TRBJ2-5, with 11 bases aligning to TRBD2. Germline lookup yields CDR1 DFQATT and CDR2 SNEGSKA (reference sequence). The ends lost 2 bases at V and 5 bases at J; junction bases unmatched: 7. The CDR3 extends over 15 amino acids.

This clonotype was counted at least ten times. The CDR3 nucleotides are TGTGCCAGCGTAGGACTAGCCAGAAGCTCCTACAATGAGCAGTTCTTC. It encodes CASVGLARSSYNEQFF. V gene TRBV2 combines with J gene TRBJ2-1; the match to TRBD2 covers 8 bases. Germline CDR1 and CDR2: SNHLY and FYNNEI. After removal of 8 bases from V and 0 bases from J, the junction contained 9 bases not matched to a gene. The CDR3 length is 16 residues.

V is TRBV10-3 and J is TRBJ2-3; D call uncertain. Germline V gene data show CDR1 as ENHRY and CDR2 as SYGVKD. The CDR3 is made up of 12 amino acids. V lost 2 bases to trimming and J lost 5 bases, with 5 bases between them. CDR3 loop: CAISERRDTQYF. In DNA form, the CDR3 reads TGTGCCATCAGTGAGCGTCGAGATACGCAGTATTTT.

This clonotype was counted many times. This chain joins TRBV20-1 and TRBJ2-1; 8 bases are a match to TRBD2. Trimming at V came to 7 bases and at J to 6 bases, leaving 14 bases not matched to a gene. Looked up from germline, CDR1 is DFQATT and CDR2 is SNEGSKA (reference sequence). CDR3 length: 15 amino acids. The CDR3 bases are TGCAGTGGTAACTCCGATCTCGGGGGGGCCAATGAGCAGTTCTTC. This codes for CSGNSDLGGANEQFF.

The sample holds one count of this clonotype. The chain is built from TRBV11-1 and TRBJ2-1; perhaps D is TRBD1 or TRBD2 (5 bases each). In germline, CDR1 is SGHAT, CDR2 FQDESV (reference sequence). The CDR3 loop spans 15 amino acids. V shed 4 bases and J shed 5 bases, with 15 bases lying between them. CDR3 DNA: TGTGCCAGCAGCTCCCCCCGGGGCGCCCACAATGAGCAGTTCTTC. This codes for CASSSPRGAHNEQFF. Together with reference TRBV11-1 and TRBJ2-1, the CDR3 gives the full variable domain: EAEVAQSPRYKITEKSQAVAFWCDPISGHATLYWYRQILGQGPELLVQFQDESVVDDSQLPKDRFSAERLKGVDSTLKIQPAELGDSAMYLCASSSPRGAHNEQFFGPGTRLTVL.